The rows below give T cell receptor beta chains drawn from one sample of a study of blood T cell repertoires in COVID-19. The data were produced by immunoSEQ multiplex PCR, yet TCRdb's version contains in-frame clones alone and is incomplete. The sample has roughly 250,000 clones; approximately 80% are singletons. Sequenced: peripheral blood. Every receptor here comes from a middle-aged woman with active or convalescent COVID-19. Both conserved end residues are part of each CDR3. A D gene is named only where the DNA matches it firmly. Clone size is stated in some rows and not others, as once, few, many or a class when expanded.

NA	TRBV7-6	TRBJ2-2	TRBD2	TGTGCCAGCAGCTCATGGACTAGCGGGGGGTCCGGGGAGCTGTTTTTT	CASSSWTSGGSGELFF
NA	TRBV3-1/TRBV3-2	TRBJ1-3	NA	TGTGCCAGCAGCCAAGTAACCTGGAGCACCATATATTTT	CASSQVTWSTIYF
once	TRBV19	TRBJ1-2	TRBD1	TGTGCCAGTAACGAAAACCGGGACAGGGGCCATGGCTACACCTTC	CASNENRDRGHGYTF
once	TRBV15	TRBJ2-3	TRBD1	TGTGCCACCAGCCCTACTCAGACAGGGTTCGGAGATACGCAGTATTTT	CATSPTQTGFGDTQYF
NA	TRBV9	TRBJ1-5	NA	TGTGCCAGCAGCGTAGATGGACGGGGTCAGCCCCAGCATTTT	CASSVDGRGQPQHF
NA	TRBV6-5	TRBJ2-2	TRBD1	TGTGCCACTCACAGGGGTATCGACACCGGGGAGCTGTTTTTT	CATHRGIDTGELFF
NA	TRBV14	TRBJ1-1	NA	TGTGCCAGCAGCCAAGCAGGGAACACTGAAGCTTTCTTT	CASSQAGNTEAFF
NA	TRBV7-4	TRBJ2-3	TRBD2	TGTGCCCCAAGGGCGCTAGCGGGGTCATTAACGCAGTATTTT	CAPRALAGSLTQYF
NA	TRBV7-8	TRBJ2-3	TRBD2	TGTGCCAGCAGCTTAGCAGGCGGGGGGGGCACAGATACGCAGTATTTT	CASSLAGGGGTDTQYF
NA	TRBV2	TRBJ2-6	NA	TGTGCCACCCAACCCCTAATGATTACTGGGGCCAACGTCCTGACTTTC	CATQPLMITGANVLTF
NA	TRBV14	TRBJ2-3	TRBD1	TGTGCCAGCAGCCAAGATCTCTTACAGGGGACATCCACAGATACGCAGTATTTT	CASSQDLLQGTSTDTQYF
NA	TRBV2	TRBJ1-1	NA	TGTGCCAGCGCCCCTGAGCCCTCCCTGAACACTGAAGCTTTCTTT	CASAPEPSLNTEAFF
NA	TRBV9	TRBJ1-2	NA	TGTGCCAGCAGCGTAGACGACAGCGTTAACTATGGCTACACCTTC	CASSVDDSVNYGYTF
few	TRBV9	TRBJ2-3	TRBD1	TGTGCCAAGCCTCGACAGGGGGCCTCAGATACGCAGTATTTT	CAKPRQGASDTQYF
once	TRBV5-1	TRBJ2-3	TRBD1	TGCGCCAGTTCGGACAGGGTGACAGATACGCAGTATTTT	CASSDRVTDTQYF
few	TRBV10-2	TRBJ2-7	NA	TGCGCCAGCAGTCGGGGTCCCCAAGACTACGAGCAGTACTTC	CASSRGPQDYEQYF
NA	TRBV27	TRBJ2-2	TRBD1	TGTGCCAGCAGTTTTCAGACAGGGTTGAACACCGGGGAGCTGTTTTTT	CASSFQTGLNTGELFF
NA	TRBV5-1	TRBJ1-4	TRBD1	TGCGCCAGCAGCTTGGGGACAGGGGGTTCTAATGAAAAACTGTTTTTT	CASSLGTGGSNEKLFF
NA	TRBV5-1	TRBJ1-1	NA	TGCGCCAGCAGCACCCGATCAGGGCTGGGCACTGAAGCTTTCTTT	CASSTRSGLGTEAFF
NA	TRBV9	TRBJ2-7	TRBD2	TGTGCCAGCAGCGGAGCGGGAAGCTCCTACGAGCAGTACTTC	CASSGAGSSYEQYF
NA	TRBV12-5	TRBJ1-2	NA	TGTGCTAGTGGGGGTGGCGGTGGCTACACCTTC	CASGGGGGYTF
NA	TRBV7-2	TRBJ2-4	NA	TGTGCCAGCAGCAAGGGACTGCTTCGAAACATTCAGTACTTC	CASSKGLLRNIQYF
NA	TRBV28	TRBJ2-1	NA	TGTGCCAGCAGTTTAAGGTTGATGGGCACTTACAATGAGCAGTTCTTC	CASSLRLMGTYNEQFF
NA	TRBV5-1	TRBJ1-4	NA	TGCGCCAGCAGCTTTGAGGCCCTGGGGGGAAATGAAAAACTGTTTTTT	CASSFEALGGNEKLFF
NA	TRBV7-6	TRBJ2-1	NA	TGTGCCAGCAGCTTAGCTGGGACTTCTCGCAATGAGCAGTTCTTC	CASSLAGTSRNEQFF
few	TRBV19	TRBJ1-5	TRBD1	TGTGCCAGTACCGACAGGGCCTATCAGCCCCAGCATTTT	CASTDRAYQPQHF
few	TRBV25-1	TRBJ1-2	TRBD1	TGTGCCAGCAGTGCGACAGGGTACAGCTATGGCTACACCTTC	CASSATGYSYGYTF
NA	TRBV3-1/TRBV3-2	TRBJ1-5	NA	TGTGCCAGCAGCCAAGTCGAGGGTCAGCCCCAGCATTTT	CASSQVEGQPQHF
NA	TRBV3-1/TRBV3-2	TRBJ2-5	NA	TGTGCCAGCAGCCAACCCACAGGGATTGAGACCCAGTACTTC	CASSQPTGIETQYF
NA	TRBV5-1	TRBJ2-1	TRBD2	TGCGCCAGCAGCTTGGGACTAGCGGGGAGGTCCTACAATGAGCAGTTCTTC	CASSLGLAGRSYNEQFF
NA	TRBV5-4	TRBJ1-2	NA	TGTGCCAGCAGCCGGGGGACCCAGTTCAACTATGGCTACACCTTC	CASSRGTQFNYGYTF
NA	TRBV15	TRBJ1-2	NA	TGTGCCACCAGCGGGTGGGGCGGCTACACCTTC	CATSGWGGYTF
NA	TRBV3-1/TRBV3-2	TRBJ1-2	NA	TGTGCCAGCAGCCGGATCGGGAACTATGGCTACACCTTC	CASSRIGNYGYTF
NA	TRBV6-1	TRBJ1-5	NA	TGTGCCAGCAGTGAAGCCGGGGGGGGCCTTCAGCCCCAGCATTTT	CASSEAGGGLQPQHF
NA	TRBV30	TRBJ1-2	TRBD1	TGTGCCTGGAGCCGGGACAGGGGAAACTATGGCTACACCTTC	CAWSRDRGNYGYTF
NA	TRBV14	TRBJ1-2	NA	TGTGCCAGCAGCCAAGCGGCACAGGGAGTTTATGGCTACACCTTC	CASSQAAQGVYGYTF
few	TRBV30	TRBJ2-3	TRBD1	TGTGCCTGGAGTATGGGGACAGCCGACACAGATACGCAGTATTTT	CAWSMGTADTDTQYF
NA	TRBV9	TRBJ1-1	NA	TGTGCCAGCAGCCCAAGAGGGCTGAACACTGAAGCTTTCTTT	CASSPRGLNTEAFF
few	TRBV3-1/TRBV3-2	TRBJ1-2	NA	TGTGCCAGCAGCCAAGATTGGCGGGGCCGAGGGGTACTATATGGCTACACCTTC	CASSQDWRGRGVLYGYTF
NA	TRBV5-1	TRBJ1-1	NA	TGCGCCAGCAGCCCAGGGGACATCTCTACTGAAGCTTTCTTT	CASSPGDISTEAFF
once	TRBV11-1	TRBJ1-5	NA	TGTGCCAGCAGCTTAGATTCAGGGAATCAGCCCCAGCATTTT	CASSLDSGNQPQHF
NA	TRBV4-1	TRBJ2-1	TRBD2	TGCGCCAGCAGCCAGACCTCGAGCGGGGGCTCCTACAATGAGCAGTTCTTC	CASSQTSSGGSYNEQFF
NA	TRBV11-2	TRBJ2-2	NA	TGTGCCAGCAGCTTGGGGGCGCGGGAGCTGTTTTTT	CASSLGARELFF
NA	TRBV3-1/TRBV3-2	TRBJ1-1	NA	TGTGCCAGCAGCCAGAGGCGCGGGACTCACAGAGGGACTGAAGCTTTCTTT	CASSQRRGTHRGTEAFF
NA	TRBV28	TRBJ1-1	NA	TGTGCCAGCACTGTTAATATGAACACTGAAGCTTTCTTT	CASTVNMNTEAFF
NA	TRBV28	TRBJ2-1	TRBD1	TGTGCCAGCAGACCCGGGACAGGGTCGGCCAATGAGCAGTTCTTC	CASRPGTGSANEQFF
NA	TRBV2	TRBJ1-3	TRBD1	TGTGCCAGCAGTGAAGCGACAGGGACTGGAAACACCATATATTTT	CASSEATGTGNTIYF
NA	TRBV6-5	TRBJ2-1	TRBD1	TGTGCCAGCAGTTACGACGGGACAGGGCTCTACAATGAGCAGTTCTTC	CASSYDGTGLYNEQFF
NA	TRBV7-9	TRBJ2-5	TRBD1	TGTGCCAGCAGCTTAGGCGGGACAGGACGAGAGACCCAGTACTTC	CASSLGGTGRETQYF
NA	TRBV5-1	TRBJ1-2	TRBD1	TGCGCCAGCAGCGGGAGACAGGGGGCTAACTATGGCTACACCTTC	CASSGRQGANYGYTF
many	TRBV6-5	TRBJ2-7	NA	TGTGCCAGCAGTTACGGGGACAAGTACGAGCAGTACTTC	CASSYGDKYEQYF
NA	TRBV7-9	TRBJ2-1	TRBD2	TGTGCCAGCAGCTTCGCCGGGACTAGCGGGGGGGTTTTCTTC	CASSFAGTSGGVFF
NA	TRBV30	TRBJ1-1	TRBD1	TGTGCCTGGGTTGGGACAGGGGTTATTGAAGCTTTCTTT	CAWVGTGVIEAFF
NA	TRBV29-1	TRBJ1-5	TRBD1	TGCAGCGTGCGGACAGGGGTGGATCAGCCCCAGCATTTT	CSVRTGVDQPQHF
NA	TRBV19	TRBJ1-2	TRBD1	TGTGCCAGTAGTACCCGGACAGGGGGAGGCTACACCTTC	CASSTRTGGGYTF
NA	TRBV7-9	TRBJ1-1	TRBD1	TGTGCCAGCAGCACCGGACAGGGAGGCACTGAAGCTTTCTTT	CASSTGQGGTEAFF
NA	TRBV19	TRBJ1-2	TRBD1	TGTGCCAGTAGTATAAGCAACTCAGACAGGGGGCGCATCTATGGCTACACCTTC	CASSISNSDRGRIYGYTF
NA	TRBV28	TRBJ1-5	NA	TGTGCCAGCAGTTTAACTCCGGGAATGGGCAATCAGCCCCAGCATTTT	CASSLTPGMGNQPQHF
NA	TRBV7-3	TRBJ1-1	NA	TGTGCCAGCAGCTCCGCGCCGAACACTGAAGCTTTCTTT	CASSSAPNTEAFF